What follows describes a single T cell receptor (beta chain). Deletions cut 5 bases from V and 1 base from J, with 18 bases between. The CDR3 has 16 amino acids. Germline CDR1 and CDR2: DFQATT and SNEGSKA (reference sequence). TCRdb ran MiXCR on the 5' RACE reads and lists one entry per CDR3 protein. There are 250,000 to 300,000 distinct CDR3 sequences in the sample; under 15% occur only once, and around 0.49% lies in the top ten. The sample belongs to a study of T cells after yellow fever vaccination. The chain joins TRBV20-1 to TRBJ2-1; D is undetermined. This clonotype originated in a man aged 30 to 39 who received the YFV17D yellow fever vaccine. Here the sequenced sample was CD4+ T cells sorted from PBMCs, taken 45 days after the yellow fever booster vaccination. The CDR3 DNA reads as TGCAGTGCTTCAACCCCGTACCAGGTTTCCTACAATGAGCAGTTCTTC. This encodes CSASTPYQVSYNEQFF.